The sequence of this TCR beta chain was determined in a study of cytomegalovirus exposure and HLA in healthy donors. Study observations and caveats: TCR beta chains numbering some 150 were designated cytomegalovirus-associated. Per published reports, the classifier diagnosed cytomegalovirus status with high specificity and sensitivity.

Concerning this clone itself: Antigen: not known.

The method was immunoSEQ multiplex PCR; TCRdb's version includes in-frame clones alone and lacks a portion of them. This repertoire shows 98,000 or so clones, more than 90% found once; its top ten account for roughly 0.67%. The sequence was collected from a woman younger than 35 in good health and CMV-seronegative. Sequenced: PBMCs.

The CDR3 sequence is CASRRGQLNEKLFF. CDR3 nucleotides: TGTGCCAGCAGGCGCGGACAGCTTAATGAAAAACTGTTTTTT. The chain combines TRBV27 with TRBJ1-4; weak D call: TRBD1 (6 bases). The V gene lost 6 bases and the J gene lost 4 bases, with 12 bases spanning the gap. This CDR3 spans 14 amino acids. Germline V lookup: CDR1 MNHEY, CDR2 SMNVEV (reference sequence).